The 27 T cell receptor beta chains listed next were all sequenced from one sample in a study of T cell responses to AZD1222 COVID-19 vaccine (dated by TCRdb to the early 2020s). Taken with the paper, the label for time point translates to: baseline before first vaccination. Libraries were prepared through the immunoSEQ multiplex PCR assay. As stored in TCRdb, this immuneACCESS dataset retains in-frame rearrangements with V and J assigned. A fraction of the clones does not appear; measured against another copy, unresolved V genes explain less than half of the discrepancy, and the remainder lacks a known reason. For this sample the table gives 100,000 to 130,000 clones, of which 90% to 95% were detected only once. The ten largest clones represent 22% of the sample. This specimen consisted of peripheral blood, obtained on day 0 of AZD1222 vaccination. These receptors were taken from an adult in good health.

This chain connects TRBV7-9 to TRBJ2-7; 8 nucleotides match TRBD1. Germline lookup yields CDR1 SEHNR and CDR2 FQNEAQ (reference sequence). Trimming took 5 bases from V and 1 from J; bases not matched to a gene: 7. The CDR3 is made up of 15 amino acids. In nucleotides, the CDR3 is TGTGCCAGCAGCGACCGGGACAGGCGGTCCTACGAGCAGTACTTC. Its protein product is CASSDRDRRSYEQYF.

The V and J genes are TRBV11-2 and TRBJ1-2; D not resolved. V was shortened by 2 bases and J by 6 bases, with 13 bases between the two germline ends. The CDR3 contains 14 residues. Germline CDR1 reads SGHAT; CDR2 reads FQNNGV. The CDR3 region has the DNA TGTGCCAGCAGCTTACCGGCGCCGGGCCATGGCTACACCTTC. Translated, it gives CASSLPAPGHGYTF. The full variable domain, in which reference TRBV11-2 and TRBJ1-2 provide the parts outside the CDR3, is EAGVAQSPRYKIIEKRQSVAFWCNPISGHATLYWYQQILGQGPKLLIQFQNNGVVDDSQLPKDRFSAERLKGVDSTLKIQPAKLEDSAVYLCASSLPAPGHGYTFGSGTRLTVV.

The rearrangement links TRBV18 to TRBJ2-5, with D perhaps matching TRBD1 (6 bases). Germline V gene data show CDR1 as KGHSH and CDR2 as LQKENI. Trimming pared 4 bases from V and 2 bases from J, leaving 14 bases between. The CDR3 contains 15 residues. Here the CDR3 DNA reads TGTGCCAGCTCACTTCTGAGGGGACATCAAGAGACCCAGTACTTC. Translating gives CASSLLRGHQETQYF.

The CDR3 here is CASSPGPEETQYF. CDR3 nucleotides: TGCGCCAGCAGCCCCGGGCCAGAAGAGACCCAGTACTTC. J is TRBJ2-5 and V is TRBV5-1; D unresolved. The V gene lost 4 bases and the J gene lost 3 bases, with 10 bases spanning the gap. The CDR3 is 13 amino acids. Germline values: CDR1 SGHRS, CDR2 YFSETQ.

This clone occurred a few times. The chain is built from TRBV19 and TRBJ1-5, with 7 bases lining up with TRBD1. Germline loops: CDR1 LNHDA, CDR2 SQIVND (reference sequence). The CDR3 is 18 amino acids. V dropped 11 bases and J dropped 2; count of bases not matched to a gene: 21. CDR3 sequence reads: CAARPLVRGEVGNQPQHF. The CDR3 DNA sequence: TGTGCCGCCCGGCCTCTAGTCAGGGGGGAGGTTGGCAATCAGCCCCAGCATTTT.

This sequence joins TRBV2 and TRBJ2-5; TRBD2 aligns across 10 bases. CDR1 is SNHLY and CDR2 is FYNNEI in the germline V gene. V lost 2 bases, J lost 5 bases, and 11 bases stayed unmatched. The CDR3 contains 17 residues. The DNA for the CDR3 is TGTGCCAGCAGTGAACCCCGGATAGCGGGGGGCCAGGAGACCCAGTACTTC. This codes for CASSEPRIAGGQETQYF.

CDR3 DNA: TGCAGCGTTTTACAGACCTACGAGCAGTACTTC. Translated: CSVLQTYEQYF. This rearrangement joins TRBV29-1 to TRBJ2-7; no definite D call. Trimming left V 5 bases short and J 2 bases short, with 7 bases between. Germline lookup yields CDR1 SQVTM and CDR2 ANQGSEA. The CDR3 is 11 residues long.

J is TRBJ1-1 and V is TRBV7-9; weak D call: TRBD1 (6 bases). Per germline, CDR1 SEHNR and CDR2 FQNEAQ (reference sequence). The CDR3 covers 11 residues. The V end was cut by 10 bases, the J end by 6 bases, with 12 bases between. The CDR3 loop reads CATQGSAEAFF. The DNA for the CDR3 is TGTGCCACCCAGGGGTCTGCTGAAGCTTTCTTT.

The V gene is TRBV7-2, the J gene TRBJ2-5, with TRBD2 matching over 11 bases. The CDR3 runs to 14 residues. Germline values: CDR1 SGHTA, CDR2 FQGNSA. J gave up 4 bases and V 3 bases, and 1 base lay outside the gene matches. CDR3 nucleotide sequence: TGTGCCAGCAGCTTTAGCGGGGGGGCAGAGACCCAGTACTTC. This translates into CASSFSGGAETQYF. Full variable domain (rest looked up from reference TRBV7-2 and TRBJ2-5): GAGVSQSPSNKVTEKGKDVELRCDPISGHTALYWYRQSLGQGLEFLIYFQGNSAPDKSGLPSDRFSAERTGGSVSTLTIQRTQQEDSAVYLCASSFSGGAETQYFGPGTRLLVL.

CDR3 sequence: CSVDSWGDEQYF. DNA for the CDR3: TGCAGCGTTGATTCGTGGGGCGACGAGCAGTACTTC. The chain joins TRBV29-1 to TRBJ2-7, with D tentatively TRBD1 (5 bases). The CDR3 loop spans 12 amino acids. Germline V gene sequence: CDR1 SQVTM, CDR2 ANQGSEA. Trimming pared 3 bases from V and 5 bases from J, leaving 11 bases between.

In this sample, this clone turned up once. The CDR3 reads CASLERSTRGNTEAFF. The CDR3 region has the DNA TGTGCCAGCCTAGAAAGGTCGACCAGGGGTAACACTGAAGCTTTCTTT. The V and J genes are TRBV19 and TRBJ1-1, with D maybe TRBD1 (6 bases). In germline, CDR1 is LNHDA, CDR2 SQIVND (reference sequence). Trimming shortened V by 9 bases and J by 2 bases, and 22 bases separated the two germline ends. The CDR3 extends over 16 amino acids.

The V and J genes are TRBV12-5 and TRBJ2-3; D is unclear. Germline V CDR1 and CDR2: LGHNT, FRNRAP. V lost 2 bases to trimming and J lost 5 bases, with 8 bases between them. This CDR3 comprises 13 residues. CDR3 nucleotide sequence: TGTGCTAGTGGTTTGACCGTGATAGATACGCAGTATTTT. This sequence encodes CASGLTVIDTQYF.

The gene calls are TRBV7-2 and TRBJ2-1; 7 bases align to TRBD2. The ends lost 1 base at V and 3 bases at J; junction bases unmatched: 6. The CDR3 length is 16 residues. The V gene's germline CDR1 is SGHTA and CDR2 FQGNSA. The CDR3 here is CASSLGRAGFYNEQFF. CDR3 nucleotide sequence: TGTGCCAGCAGCTTAGGTCGAGCGGGGTTCTACAATGAGCAGTTCTTC.

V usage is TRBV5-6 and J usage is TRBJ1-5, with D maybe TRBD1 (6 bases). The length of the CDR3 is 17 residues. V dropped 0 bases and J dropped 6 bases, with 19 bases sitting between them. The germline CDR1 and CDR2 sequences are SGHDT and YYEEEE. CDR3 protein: CASSLGGGGPGGQPQHF. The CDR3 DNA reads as TGTGCCAGCAGCTTGGGTGGCGGGGGGCCGGGTGGTCAGCCCCAGCATTTT.

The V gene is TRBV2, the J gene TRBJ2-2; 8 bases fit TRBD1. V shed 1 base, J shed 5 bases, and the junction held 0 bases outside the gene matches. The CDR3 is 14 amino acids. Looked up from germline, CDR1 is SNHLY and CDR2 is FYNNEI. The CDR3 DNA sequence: TGTGCCAGCAGTGAAGACAGGGGGACCGGGGAGCTGTTTTTT. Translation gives CASSEDRGTGELFF.

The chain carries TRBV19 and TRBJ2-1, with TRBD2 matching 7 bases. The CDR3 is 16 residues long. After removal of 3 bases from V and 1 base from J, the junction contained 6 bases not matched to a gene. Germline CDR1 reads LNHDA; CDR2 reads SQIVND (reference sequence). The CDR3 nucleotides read TGTGCCAGTAGTATGAGGCGGGGGAGTTCCTACAATGAGCAGTTCTTC. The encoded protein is CASSMRRGSSYNEQFF. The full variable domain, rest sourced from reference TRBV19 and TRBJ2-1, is DGGITQSPKYLFRKEGQNVTLSCEQNLNHDAMYWYRQDPGQGLRLIYYSQIVNDFQKGDIAEGYSVSREKKESFPLTVTSAQKNPTAFYLCASSMRRGSSYNEQFFGPGTRLTVL.

CDR3 sequence reads: CASSLGGTLSSYEQYF. CDR3 nucleotide sequence: TGTGCCAGCAGCTTAGGTGGGACGTTGAGCTCCTACGAGCAGTACTTC. This chain connects TRBV7-2 to TRBJ2-7; the D call may be TRBD1 or TRBD2 (5 bases each). CDR1 SGHTA and CDR2 FQGNSA come from the germline V gene. The CDR3 is 16 residues long. V was shortened by 1 base and J by 0 bases, with 13 bases between the two germline ends.

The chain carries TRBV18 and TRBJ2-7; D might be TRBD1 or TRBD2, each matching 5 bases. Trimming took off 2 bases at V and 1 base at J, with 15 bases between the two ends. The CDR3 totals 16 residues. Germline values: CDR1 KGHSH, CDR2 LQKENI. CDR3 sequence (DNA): TGTGCCAGCTCACCAGTCAAAGGGACCGCTTCCTACGAGCAGTACTTC. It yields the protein CASSPVKGTASYEQYF.

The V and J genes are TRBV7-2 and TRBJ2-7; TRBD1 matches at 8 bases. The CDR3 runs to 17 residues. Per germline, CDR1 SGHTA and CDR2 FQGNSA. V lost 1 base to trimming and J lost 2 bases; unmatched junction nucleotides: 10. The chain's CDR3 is CASSLVGTGRSTYEQYF. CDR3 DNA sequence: TGTGCCAGCAGCTTAGTCGGGACAGGTCGTTCCACCTACGAGCAGTACTTC.

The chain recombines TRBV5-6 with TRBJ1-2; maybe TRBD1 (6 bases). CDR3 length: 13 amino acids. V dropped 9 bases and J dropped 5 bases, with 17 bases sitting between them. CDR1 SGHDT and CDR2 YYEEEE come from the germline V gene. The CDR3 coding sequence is TGTGCCACCTACGAGAGGGGGACTTATGGCTACACCTTC. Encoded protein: CATYERGTYGYTF.

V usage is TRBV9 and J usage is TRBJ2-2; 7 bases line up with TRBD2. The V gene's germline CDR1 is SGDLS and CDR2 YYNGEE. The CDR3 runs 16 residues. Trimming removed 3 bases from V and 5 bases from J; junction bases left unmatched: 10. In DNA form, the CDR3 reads TGTGCCAGCAGCGCCCAGCAGGCTAGCGGTACCGGGGAGCTGTTTTTT. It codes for CASSAQQASGTGELFF.

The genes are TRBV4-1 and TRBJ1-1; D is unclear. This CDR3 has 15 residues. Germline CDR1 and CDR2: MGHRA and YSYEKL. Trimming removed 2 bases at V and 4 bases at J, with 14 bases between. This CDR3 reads CASSQSRHSTTEAFF. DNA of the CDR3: TGCGCCAGCAGCCAATCCCGTCACAGTACCACTGAAGCTTTCTTT.

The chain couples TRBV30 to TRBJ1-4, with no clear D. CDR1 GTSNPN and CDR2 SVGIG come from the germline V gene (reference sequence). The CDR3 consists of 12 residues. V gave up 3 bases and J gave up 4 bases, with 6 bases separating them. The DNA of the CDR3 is TGTGCCTGGAGCACAGTTAATGAAAAACTGTTTTTT. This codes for CAWSTVNEKLFF.

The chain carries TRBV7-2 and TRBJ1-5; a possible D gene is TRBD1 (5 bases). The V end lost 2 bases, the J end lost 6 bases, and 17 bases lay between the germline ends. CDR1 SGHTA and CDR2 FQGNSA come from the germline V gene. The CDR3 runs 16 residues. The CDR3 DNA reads TGTGCCAGCAGCTTAAGAGGAGGGGTTGGGGGTCAGCCCCAGCATTTT. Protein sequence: CASSLRGGVGGQPQHF.

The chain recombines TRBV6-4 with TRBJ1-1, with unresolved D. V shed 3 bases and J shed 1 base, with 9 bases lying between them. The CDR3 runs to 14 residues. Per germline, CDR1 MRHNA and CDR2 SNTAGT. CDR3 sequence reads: CASSEESGNTEAFF. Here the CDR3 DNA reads TGTGCCAGCAGTGAAGAATCCGGGAACACTGAAGCTTTCTTT.

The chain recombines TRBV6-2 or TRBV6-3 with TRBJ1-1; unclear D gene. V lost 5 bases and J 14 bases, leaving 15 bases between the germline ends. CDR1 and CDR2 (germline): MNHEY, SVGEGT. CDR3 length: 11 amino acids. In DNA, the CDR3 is TGTGCCAGCAGTGCCCCTGGGAGGACCTTCTTT. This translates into CASSAPGRTFF.

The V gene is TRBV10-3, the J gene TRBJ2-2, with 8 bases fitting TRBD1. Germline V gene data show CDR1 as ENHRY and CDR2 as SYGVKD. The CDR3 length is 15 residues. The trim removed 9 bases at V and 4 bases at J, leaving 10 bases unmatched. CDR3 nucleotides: TGTGCCATTAGAGAGACAGGGGAAGGCACCGGGGAGCTGTTTTTT. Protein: CAIRETGEGTGELFF.